The clone carrying this T cell receptor (beta chain) showed up just once. Germline assignment: CDR1 MDHEN and CDR2 SYDVKM. The CDR3 sequence is 15 residues long. Between the trimmed V and J ends, which lost 6 bases and 4 bases, there was a span of 19 bases. This record belongs to a study of CD8 T cells in Susac syndrome. TCR beta sequencing covered blood CD8+ and CD4+ T cells. The authors reverse transcribed about 0.5 to 1 ug RNA with random hexamers. Amplification of the TCR beta CDR3 was carried out by immunoSEQ multiplex PCR, which spanned a total of 54 Vbeta and 13 Jbeta segments. In TCRdb, the immunoSEQ multiplex PCR reads were re-called with MiXCR into one record per CDR3 protein. The repertoire consists of 160,000 or so distinct CDR3 sequences, with 92% occurring once and the leading ten covering around 0.087%.

The sequencing input was CD4+ T cells from PBMCs. The sequence was obtained from a human donor in good health. The gene calls are TRBV28 and TRBJ2-7, with D possibly TRBD2 on 6 matching bases. DNA of the CDR3: TGTGCCAGCAGAGCCCCCGGCGGGGAAGGGTACGAGCAGTACTTC. It encodes CASRAPGGEGYEQYF.